A selection of T cell receptor beta chains follows, all from one sample in a study of CD8+CD57+ T cells in acquired aplastic anemia. TCRdb reprocessed the reads with MiXCR, giving one entry per CDR3 protein. The data show 200,000 to 250,000 distinct CDR3 sequences, 45% to 50% seen once. Sequencing was performed on sorted CD4+, CD8+, or CD8+CD57+ T cells (not recorded which) from PBMCs. The receptors were gathered from a human donor with aplastic anemia. Both conserved end residues are part of each CDR3. Each record gives: J gene, D gene, CDR3 length, clone size, V gene, CDR3 DNA, CDR3 protein. The D gene is left open where the match is weak. Clone size is not always given. Where it is, it says once, few, many or a class for expanded clones.

TRBJ2-1 | TRBD2 | 15 | few | TRBV27 | TGTGCCAGCAGTTACGACGGGAGGGTGATGGATGAGCAGTTCTTC | CASSYDGRVMDEQFF
TRBJ2-5 | TRBD2 | 15 | - | TRBV7-9 | TGTGCCAGCAGCTTAAGAAGCGGGGGCCAAGAGACCCAGTACTTC | CASSLRSGGQETQYF
TRBJ2-1 | - | 16 | many | TRBV7-9 | TGTGCCAGCAGCCCACGCTCGGGGGACTCCTACAATGAGCAGTTCTTC | CASSPRSGDSYNEQFF
TRBJ2-5 | TRBD1 | 13 | - | TRBV20-1 | TGCAGTGGAGGGGGCAGGGAGTTAGAGACCCAGTACTTC | CSGGGRELETQYF
TRBJ1-2 | - | 13 | - | TRBV19 | TGTGCCAGTAGTCTTAGACAGGCCTATGGCTACACCTTC | CASSLRQAYGYTF
TRBJ2-7 | TRBD1 | 15 | - | TRBV6-5 | TGTGCCAGCAGTTACTCCGGGACAGGTACCTACGAGCAGTACTTC | CASSYSGTGTYEQYF
TRBJ2-7 | - | 13 | - | TRBV7-9 | TGTGCCAGCAGCTTACCGGGGCCCTCCGAGCAGTACTTC | CASSLPGPSEQYF
TRBJ2-2 | - | 15 | - | TRBV9 | TGTGCCAGCAGCGTAGACGGGAGATACACCGGGGAGCTGTTTTTT | CASSVDGRYTGELFF
TRBJ2-1 | - | 17 | few | TRBV10-3 | TGTGCCAGCAGTTCCTCTTCCGTGGGGATCTCCTACAATGAGCAGTTCTTC | CASSSSSVGISYNEQFF
TRBJ2-7 | - | 13 | few | TRBV11-3 | TGTGCCAGCAGCTTATCAGGGGTGGAAGAGCAGTACTTC | CASSLSGVEEQYF
TRBJ1-4 | TRBD1 | 14 | few | TRBV9 | TGTGCCAGCAGCCGGGGACAGTCTAATGAAAAACTGTTTTTT | CASSRGQSNEKLFF
TRBJ2-7 | - | 13 | - | TRBV15 | TGTGCCACCAGCATCCCGGGCCCCTACGAGCAGTACTTC | CATSIPGPYEQYF
TRBJ2-7 | - | 13 | many | TRBV6-2/TRBV6-3 | TGTGCCAGCAGTACTGACAAGCGGTACGAGCAGTACTTC | CASSTDKRYEQYF
TRBJ1-1 | - | 11 | - | TRBV20-1 | TGCAGTGCTGGAAAGGACACTGAAGCTTTCTTT | CSAGKDTEAFF
TRBJ1-3 | - | 15 | few | TRBV4-1 | TGCGCCAGCAGCCAAAAAGCCCAGTCTGGAAACACCATATATTTT | CASSQKAQSGNTIYF
TRBJ2-2 | - | 12 | - | TRBV10-2 | TGCGCCACCCCAGGGGACACCGGGGAGCTGTTTTTT | CATPGDTGELFF
TRBJ1-2 | - | 15 | - | TRBV3-1 | TGTGCCAGCAGCCAAGATCCGGGGCGGAACTATGGCTACACCTTC | CASSQDPGRNYGYTF
TRBJ1-1 | - | 16 | many | TRBV7-3 | TGTGCCAGCAGCTTTTTCCGACGGGCGCTTGGCACTGAAGCTTTCTTT | CASSFFRRALGTEAFF
TRBJ2-7 | - | 11 | many | TRBV7-9 | TGTGCCAGCAGCCAAGGACGCGAGCAGTACTTC | CASSQGREQYF
TRBJ1-5 | - | 16 | many | TRBV5-8 | TGTGCCAGCAGCCTATACCTCGACAGACACAATCAGCCCCAGCATTTT | CASSLYLDRHNQPQHF
TRBJ1-1 | - | 16 | many | TRBV6-6 | TGTGCCAGCAGTTACTCGATAACACCGACGGACACTGAAGCTTTCTTT | CASSYSITPTDTEAFF
TRBJ1-1 | - | 12 | - | TRBV9 | TGTGCCAGCAGCGTAGAACTCCCTGAAGCTTTCTTT | CASSVELPEAFF
TRBJ1-4 | - | 14 | many | TRBV5-5 | TGTGCCAGCACCCGACTCCACGAAGATGAAAAACTGTTTTTT | CASTRLHEDEKLFF
TRBJ2-7 | - | 10 | - | TRBV29-1 | TGCAGCGTAAAGCACTACGAGCAGTACTTC | CSVKHYEQYF
TRBJ2-1 | - | 14 | - | TRBV7-3 | TGTGCCAGCAGCCGACTCCCGGGGGCGAATGAGCAGTTCTTC | CASSRLPGANEQFF
TRBJ2-5 | - | 14 | - | TRBV2 | TGTGCCAGCAGTCCCGACAGATTTCAAGAGACCCAGTACTTC | CASSPDRFQETQYF
TRBJ2-1 | - | 15 | many | TRBV9 | TGTGCCAGCAGCCCCCGGTCGGTCTCCTACAATGAGCAGTTCTTC | CASSPRSVSYNEQFF
TRBJ1-1 | - | 16 | - | TRBV7-9 | TGTGCCAGCAGCAGGTCCGGGGCGGGGGCGCGCACTGAAGCTTTCTTT | CASSRSGAGARTEAFF
TRBJ1-2 | TRBD1 | 14 | many | TRBV4-3 | TGCGCCAGCAGCCAAGCTACAGGGGCTAAGGGCTACACCTTC | CASSQATGAKGYTF
TRBJ1-2 | - | 12 | - | TRBV29-1 | TGCAGCGCCCTGGACCGGAGCTATGGCTACACCTTC | CSALDRSYGYTF
TRBJ2-3 | - | 16 | - | TRBV15 | TGTGCCACCAGCAGCGGCACAGGGGGGGATGCAGATACGCAGTATTTT | CATSSGTGGDADTQYF
TRBJ1-5 | - | 14 | - | TRBV5-1 | TGCGCCAGCAGCCTGGACAGTAATAATCAGCCCCAGCATTTT | CASSLDSNNQPQHF
TRBJ1-5 | - | 13 | many | TRBV19 | TGTGCCAGTAGTATACTCGGTAATCAGCCCCAGCATTTT | CASSILGNQPQHF
TRBJ2-3 | - | 16 | - | TRBV7-2 | TGTGCCAGCAGCCTAACCCCGGCCGGTAGCACAGATACGCAGTATTTT | CASSLTPAGSTDTQYF
TRBJ2-7 | TRBD2 | 13 | - | TRBV29-1 | TGCAGCGTTGAAGGACTAGCGGGGCCCTGGCAGTACTTC | CSVEGLAGPWQYF
TRBJ1-2 | TRBD1 | 17 | - | TRBV9 | TGTGCCAGCAGCGGGCTTAAACAGGGGATGGGAGACTATGGCTACACCTTC | CASSGLKQGMGDYGYTF
TRBJ2-3 | TRBD2 | 18 | - | TRBV14 | TGTGCCAGCAGCCAAATCGGACTAGCGGGGGGACTTGGGGATACGCAGTATTTT | CASSQIGLAGGLGDTQYF
TRBJ2-5 | TRBD1 | 16 | few | TRBV10-3 | TGTGCCATCAGTGATGGACAGGGGACGTACCAAGAGACCCAGTACTTC | CAISDGQGTYQETQYF
TRBJ2-7 | - | 12 | once | TRBV20-1 | TGCAGTGCTAGTGACGGGCGCCCCGAGCAGTACTTC | CSASDGRPEQYF
TRBJ1-1 | - | 14 | - | TRBV7-9 | TGTGCCAGCAGCTTAGAGGTCAGGAACGCTGAAGCTTTCTTC | CASSLEVRNAEAFF
TRBJ2-3 | TRBD2 | 16 | - | TRBV10-3 | TGTGCCAGCAGTGTAGCGGGGGGCCAACTCACAGATACGCAGTATTTT | CASSVAGGQLTDTQYF
TRBJ1-2 | - | 13 | - | TRBV7-9 | TGTGCCAGCAGCTTCGCACAGGGTCTCGGCTACACCTTC | CASSFAQGLGYTF
TRBJ2-1 | - | 13 | many | TRBV9 | TGTGCCAGCAGCGACTCACCGGTCGAGGAGCAGTTCTTC | CASSDSPVEEQFF
TRBJ1-2 | - | 14 | many | TRBV27 | TGTGCCAGCAGCTCGCGGCCGATTCGATATGGCTACACCTTC | CASSSRPIRYGYTF
TRBJ1-4 | - | 13 | many | TRBV6-2/TRBV6-3 | TGTGCCAGCAGTTACTCCACGGGGAGGGAACTGTTTTTT | CASSYSTGRELFF
TRBJ2-7 | - | 13 | - | TRBV19 | TGTGCCAGTAGGGGAACTAGCTCCTACGAGCAGTACTTC | CASRGTSSYEQYF
TRBJ1-5 | - | 18 | - | TRBV6-4 | TGTGCCAGCAGTTACTCGAGGCACCAGGACTATAGCAATCAGCCCCAGCATTTT | CASSYSRHQDYSNQPQHF
TRBJ1-2 | - | 13 | - | TRBV27 | TGTGCCACCAGGCAGGGAAGCGTGGGAGGCTACACCTTC | CATRQGSVGGYTF
TRBJ2-7 | - | 13 | - | TRBV25-1 | TGTGCCAGCAGTGAATACGCCGGGTCCGAGCAGTACTTC | CASSEYAGSEQYF
TRBJ1-2 | - | 13 | - | TRBV9 | TGTGCCAGCAGCGTAGGACAGGTTGGGGGCTACACCTTC | CASSVGQVGGYTF
TRBJ2-7 | TRBD1 | 15 | many | TRBV7-9 | TGTGCCAGCAGCCCGAACACAGGGGGCAGCTACGAGCAGTACTTC | CASSPNTGGSYEQYF
TRBJ2-5 | - | 12 | - | TRBV29-1 | TGCAGCGCCCAGGGCCTCGGGGAGACCCAGTACTTC | CSAQGLGETQYF
TRBJ2-7 | - | 11 | many | TRBV9 | TGTGCCAGCAGCGTAGGTCTCGAGCAGTACTTC | CASSVGLEQYF
TRBJ1-1 | - | 16 | once | TRBV7-9 | TGTGCCAGCAGCCAAGACTGGCAGCGTTGGCGCGCCGGAGCTTTCTTT | CASSQDWQRWRAGAFF
TRBJ2-7 | - | 18 | many | TRBV20-1 | TGCAGTGCTAGAGGTCCTGGTTCCGTGGCGGGGATACCCTACGAGCAGTACTTC | CSARGPGSVAGIPYEQYF
TRBJ1-5 | - | 15 | many | TRBV7-8 | TGTGCCAGCAGCTTAGAAGGGGACAGCAATCAGCCCCAGCATTTT | CASSLEGDSNQPQHF